This record looks at one T cell receptor (beta chain) sequence and its context. This sample stems from a study of shared clonotypes between healthy human individuals. Study as a whole: CD8 memory received one plate per donor, CD8 naive two, CD4 memory three and CD4 naive three.

Germline CDR1 SEHNR, CDR2 FQNEAQ (reference sequence). V gave up 5 bases and J gave up 9 bases; unmatched junction bases: 11. The CDR3 totals 16 residues. Data came from immunoSEQ multiplex PCR; TCRdb stores just in-frame clones and leaves some out. The table records 2,500,000 or so clones, 85% to 95% of them present only once. The chain employs TRBV7-9 and TRBJ2-1, with TRBD2 identical over 12 bases. Sequencing was done on a sample of naive CD4+ T cells from PBMCs. The subset denotes: CD45RA+ positively selected. The clonotype was recovered from a man aged 18-30 years in good health. Some clones in this sample may be carry-over from other donors' samples. The CDR3 reads CASSPELAGGNGEQFF. The CDR3 DNA sequence: TGTGCCAGCAGCCCAGAACTAGCGGGAGGAAATGGTGAGCAGTTCTTC.